This entry features one T cell receptor beta chain sequence. Its antigen is not known. RNA extraction was followed by reverse transcription into cDNA, which acted as the sequencing template. Sequencing used immunoSEQ multiplex PCR; TCRdb keeps in-frame clones, though not all of them. The repertoire consists of around 190,000 clones, with 45% to 70% occurring once and the leading ten covering around 5%. This sample is part of a study of CD8+ T cells in alopecia areata. CDR1 SQVTM and CDR2 ANQGSEA come from the germline V gene. The CDR3 has 15 amino acids. The V end lost 5 bases, the J end lost 0 bases, and 16 bases lay between the germline ends. Whole-study results and caveats: Lesional scalp, notably in alopecia totalis/universalis, had clonality above that of normal scalp.

The sample was CD8+ T cells sorted from blood. The V gene is TRBV29-1, the J gene TRBJ1-2; D not resolved. The source is a human donor in good health. Written as DNA, the CDR3 is TGCAGCGTTACGGACTCATCGGATGCTAACTATGGCTACACCTTC. Translating gives CSVTDSSDANYGYTF.